A selection of T cell receptor beta chains follows, all from one sample in a study of T cell repertoires in cytomegalovirus infection. TCRdb processed the reads anew with MiXCR; each CDR3 protein has one entry. Of more than 150,000 distinct CDR3 sequences in the sample, approximately 20% were seen once. Sample: PBMCs. The receptors originated from a human donor in good health (CMV status not recorded). Some clones in this sample may be carry-over from other donors' samples. Both conserved end residues are part of each CDR3. D genes are given only for firm matches. Expanded clones get a size class; other rows say once, few or many, or leave the size out.

J gene | clone size | V gene | D gene | CDR3 DNA | CDR3 protein
TRBJ2-3 | many | TRBV7-9 | - | TGTGCCAGCACCAACCCGCCAGTGGGGACAGATACGCAGTATTTT | CASTNPPVGTDTQYF
TRBJ1-4 | many | TRBV7-8 | - | TGTGCCAGCAGCTTAAGAGACCGAGAAAAACTGTTTTTT | CASSLRDREKLFF
TRBJ2-7 | few | TRBV11-1 | - | TGTGCCAGCAGCCGTGGGGCATATCAGGGGGAGCAGTACTTC | CASSRGAYQGEQYF
TRBJ2-4 | few | TRBV29-1 | TRBD2 | TGCAGCGCCGGCCCCCCCTTACTAGCGGGGCTAGCCAAAAACATTCAGTACTTC | CSAGPPLLAGLAKNIQYF
TRBJ2-7 | many | TRBV11-2 | - | TGTGCCAGCAGCCCCTGGACAAAGACCTACGAGCAGTACTTC | CASSPWTKTYEQYF
TRBJ1-1 | few | TRBV29-1 | - | TGCAGCGTTGGGTCGAACACTGAAGCTTTCTTT | CSVGSNTEAFF
TRBJ2-1 | - | TRBV15 | TRBD2 | TGTGCCACCAGAGCGATTCCTGTTCTCGGGAGGGCCTCCTACAATGAGCAGTTCTTC | CATRAIPVLGRASYNEQFF
TRBJ2-3 | few | TRBV4-1 | TRBD1 | TGCGCCAGCAGCCAAGATCCCACCGGGACAGGGGGAACAGATACGCAGTATTTT | CASSQDPTGTGGTDTQYF
TRBJ2-6 | few | TRBV11-1 | - | TGTGCCAGCAGCTTAAGGGGGAGAGGGGCCAACGTCCTGACTTTC | CASSLRGRGANVLTF
TRBJ2-7 | - | TRBV2 | - | TGTGCCAGCACGGGGAGCGGGTACGAGCAGTACTTC | CASTGSGYEQYF
TRBJ2-3 | many | TRBV7-2 | - | TGTGCCAGCAGCTACCGCCTCGGTGGGAGCACAGATACGCAGTATTTT | CASSYRLGGSTDTQYF
TRBJ1-2 | many | TRBV6-1 | - | TGTGCCAGCAGCGTACATCGGAGGACAGCCTCCTATGGCTACACCTTC | CASSVHRRTASYGYTF
TRBJ1-2 | - | TRBV4-3 | - | TGCGCCAGCAGCCAGAGCAGCGCCGGGACGGAGAATGGCTACACCTTC | CASSQSSAGTENGYTF
TRBJ1-5 | few | TRBV19 | - | TGTGCCAGACTTGATGATCGCAATCAGCCCCAGCATTTT | CARLDDRNQPQHF
TRBJ1-2 | many | TRBV10-2 | - | TGCGCCAGCAGTCCCCGGGGGGGCTATGGCTACACCTTC | CASSPRGGYGYTF
TRBJ1-1 | - | TRBV15 | - | TGTGCCACCAGCAGAGATGGCCCAGGTACTGAAGCTTTCTTT | CATSRDGPGTEAFF
TRBJ2-5 | few | TRBV6-1 | - | TGTGCCAGCAGACTTGGCTTGGTGGAGACCCAGTACTTC | CASRLGLVETQYF
TRBJ2-3 | - | TRBV24-1 | - | TGTGCCACCAGTGATCTAGACGGCTCAGATACGCAGTATTTT | CATSDLDGSDTQYF
TRBJ2-1 | - | TRBV28 | - | TGTGCCAGCAGCCTAAATTGGTTGGCCTACAATGAGCAGTTCTTC | CASSLNWLAYNEQFF
TRBJ2-7 | few | TRBV6-6 | TRBD2 | TGTGCCAGCGAAGAACTAGCGGGCCGCGAGCAGTACTTC | CASEELAGREQYF